What follows are 18 T cell receptor beta chains derived from one specimen sequenced in a study of blood T cell repertoires in COVID-19. The protocol was immunoSEQ multiplex PCR, while the TCRdb copy is restricted to in-frame clones and leaves out a portion. This sample has 75,000 or so clones; about 83% occur once, and the top ten carry roughly 3.5%. Sequencing was performed on peripheral blood. These receptors came from a man aged 50-60 years with acute or convalescent COVID-19.

The rearrangement uses TRBV7-2 and TRBJ2-7, with TRBD2 matching 10 bases. The CDR3 has 14 amino acids. Germline CDR1 SGHTA, CDR2 FQGNSA. The junction had 8 bases not matched to a gene; V was cut back by 6 bases and J by 6 bases. As DNA, the CDR3 is TGTGCCAGCAGTCCACTAGCGGGACTTGTCGAGCAGTACTTC. Protein sequence: CASSPLAGLVEQYF.

The rearrangement joins TRBV2 to TRBJ1-6; D is possibly TRBD1 (6 bases). The CDR3 consists of 14 residues. Germline V gene data show CDR1 as SNHLY and CDR2 as FYNNEI. V was clipped by 6 bases and J by 6 bases, with 12 bases between them. DNA of the CDR3: TGTGCCAGCAGGGCTGACAGGTCTAATTCACCCCTCCACTTT. This codes for CASRADRSNSPLHF.

The chain joins TRBV11-3 to TRBJ2-7; 8 nucleotides agree with TRBD2. After removal of 2 bases from V and 7 bases from J, the junction contained 13 bases not matched to a gene. Germline CDR1 reads SGHNT; CDR2 reads YENEEA. This CDR3 contains 16 residues. The CDR3 nucleotides read TGTGCCAGCAGCTTATCCTTAGGTAGCGGGACGAGGGAGCAGTACTTC. This translates into CASSLSLGSGTREQYF.

The chain employs TRBV7-9 and TRBJ1-3, with D unresolved. There are 14 residues in the CDR3. Germline lookup yields CDR1 SEHNR and CDR2 FQNEAQ (reference sequence). V was clipped by 4 bases and J by 0 bases, with 7 bases between them. The CDR3 reads CASSSQSSGNTIYF. CDR3 in DNA: TGTGCCAGCAGCTCACAGAGCTCTGGAAACACCATATATTTT.

The chain combines TRBV3-1 (or the pseudogene TRBV3-2) with TRBJ1-6, with D hard to call. From germline, CDR1 is LGHDT and CDR2 YNNKEL (reference sequence). Trimming cost V 4 bases and J 7 bases, with 14 bases left between them. The CDR3 loop spans 15 amino acids. In nucleotides, the CDR3 is TGTGCCAGCAGCCCGTCCCTTTTAATAAATTCACCCCTCCACTTT. Its protein product is CASSPSLLINSPLHF.

The chain links TRBV7-9 to TRBJ1-2; maybe TRBD1 (5 bases). The CDR3 length is 14 residues. Germline CDR1 SEHNR, CDR2 FQNEAQ (reference sequence). V was trimmed by 7 bases and J by 2 bases, leaving 14 bases between them. The CDR3 DNA reads TGTGCCAGCACCCTACCAGGGCAGAACTATGGCTACACCTTC. Translation: CASTLPGQNYGYTF. The full variable domain, in which reference TRBV7-9 and TRBJ1-2 provide the parts outside the CDR3, is DTGVSQNPRHKITKRGQNVTFRCDPISEHNRLYWYRQTLGQGPEFLTYFQNEAQLEKSRLLSDRFSAERPKGSFSTLEIQRTEQGDSAMYLCASTLPGQNYGYTFGSGTRLTVV.

This chain joins TRBV7-3 and TRBJ1-3; D perhaps matches TRBD1 (6 bases). Germline CDR1 and CDR2: SGHTA and FQGTGA. With 2 bases removed from V and 0 bases from J, the gap between germline ends came to 11 bases. The CDR3 sequence is 16 residues long. As DNA, the CDR3 is TGTGCCAGCAGCTTACAGGGGCCCAGCTCTGGAAACACCATATATTTT. As protein: CASSLQGPSSGNTIYF.

The CDR3: CAWSVLDGAGLSNYGYTF. CDR3 DNA: TGTGCCTGGAGTGTCCTGGATGGGGCGGGGTTGTCTAACTATGGCTACACCTTC. This chain connects TRBV30 to TRBJ1-2, with D possibly matching TRBD1 (5 bases). Germline V lookup: CDR1 GTSNPN, CDR2 SVGIG (reference sequence). The CDR3 runs 18 residues. V was shortened by 0 bases and J by 0 bases, with 20 bases between the two germline ends.

The V call is TRBV9, the J call TRBJ2-5, with D perhaps TRBD1 (6 bases). This CDR3 is 15 amino acids long. Trimming shortened V by 4 bases and J by 5 bases, and 18 bases separated the two germline ends. CDR1 is SGDLS, CDR2 YYNGEE, per germline. The CDR3 protein is CASSLNSGDGETQYF. CDR3 DNA: TGTGCCAGCAGCCTAAATTCAGGGGACGGGGAGACCCAGTACTTC.

This clone has at least ten counts. Additional DNA sequences in this sample encode the identical CDR3. The genes are TRBV28 and TRBJ2-1; possible D gene TRBD1, 5 bases. The germline V gene has CDR1 MDHEN and CDR2 SYDVKM. CDR3 length: 12 residues. Trimming cost V 8 bases and J 3 bases, with 8 bases left between them. The CDR3 region has the DNA TGTGCCAGCTCAGACAGCTACAATGAGCAGTTCTTC. It specifies CASSDSYNEQFF.

V and J are TRBV3-1 (or the pseudogene TRBV3-2) and TRBJ2-7; 10 bases align to TRBD2. V lost 0 bases, J lost 7 bases, and 21 bases stayed unmatched. Germline V gene lookup returns CDR1 LGHDT and CDR2 YNNKEL (reference sequence). The CDR3 spans 20 residues. CDR3 sequence: CASSQDPRLAGPNDPWEQYF. CDR3 DNA: TGTGCCAGCAGCCAAGATCCAAGACTAGCGGGTCCCAACGATCCTTGGGAGCAGTACTTC.

V and J are TRBV12-5 and TRBJ1-3; D perhaps matches TRBD1 (6 bases). Trimming pared 1 base from V and 1 base from J, leaving 20 bases between. The CDR3 runs 19 residues. Germline V CDR1 and CDR2: LGHNT, FRNRAP. The CDR3 region is CASGLEGRGSRKSGNTIYF. CDR3 DNA sequence: TGTGCTAGTGGTTTGGAAGGCAGGGGATCAAGAAAATCTGGAAACACCATATATTTT.

This chain connects TRBV29-1 to TRBJ1-2; maybe TRBD1 (6 bases). Germline CDR1 reads SQVTM; CDR2 reads ANQGSEA. This CDR3 has 12 residues. Trimming cost V 3 bases and J 3 bases, with 8 bases left between them. DNA of the CDR3: TGCAGCGTTGAGAGGACAGACTATGGCTACACCTTC. Translation: CSVERTDYGYTF.

Only one count was recorded for this clone. The V call is TRBV5-5, the J call TRBJ2-7; 8 bases match TRBD1. This CDR3 comprises 14 residues. From germline, CDR1 is SGHKS and CDR2 YYEKEE (reference sequence). V lost 0 bases and J lost 2; bases outside the gene matches: 1. CDR3 bases: TGTGCCAGCAGCTTGGGGACAGGGCCCTACGAGCAGTACTTC. Protein: CASSLGTGPYEQYF.

V and J are TRBV3-1 (or the pseudogene TRBV3-2) and TRBJ1-6, with D perhaps TRBD1 (5 bases). Trimming removed 4 bases from V and 7 bases from J, with 8 bases in between. Germline loops: CDR1 LGHDT, CDR2 YNNKEL (reference sequence). The CDR3 is made up of 13 amino acids. Here the CDR3 reads CASSPRGNSPLHF. CDR3 nucleotides: TGTGCCAGCAGCCCCCGGGGGAATTCACCCCTCCACTTT.

The rearrangement joins TRBV15 to TRBJ2-1; 7 bases fit TRBD1. Germline trimming cut 0 bases from V and 4 bases from J; bases unmatched to any gene: 9. Germline loops: CDR1 LNHNV, CDR2 YYDKDF (reference sequence). The CDR3 is made up of 17 amino acids. The CDR3 region is CATSRDPPGGFYNEQFF. Here the CDR3 DNA reads TGTGCCACCAGCAGAGACCCGCCAGGGGGTTTTTACAATGAGCAGTTCTTC.

The chain has TRBV9 and TRBJ2-1; the D gene is possibly TRBD1 (7 bases). Germline V gene sequence: CDR1 SGDLS, CDR2 YYNGEE. This CDR3 spans 15 amino acids. Between the trimmed V and J ends, which lost 4 bases and 8 bases, there was a span of 19 bases. This CDR3 is CASSLRQGGNDEQFF. The CDR3 DNA reads TGTGCCAGCAGCCTCAGACAGGGAGGTAACGATGAGCAGTTCTTC.

The V call is TRBV7-8, the J call TRBJ1-2, with D possibly being TRBD1 (5 bases). Per germline, CDR1 SGHVS and CDR2 FQNEAQ. The CDR3 contains 13 residues. Trimming took 2 bases from V and 3 from J, leaving 7 bases between them. Here the CDR3 reads CASSLLGDYGYTF. CDR3 in DNA: TGTGCCAGCAGCTTATTAGGGGACTATGGCTACACCTTC.